A selection of T cell receptor beta chains follows, all from one sample in a study of cytomegalovirus exposure and HLA in healthy donors. Some clones are missing from TCRdb's copy, which holds only in-frame ones; the method was immunoSEQ multiplex PCR. The sample has fewer than 250,000 clones, 70% to 75% seen once. The sequencing input was PBMCs. These receptors originate from a man aged 30 to 45 in good health and CMV-seropositive. Each CDR3 is given with its conserved first and last residue. Each record gives: V gene, D gene, clone size, J gene, CDR3 protein, CDR3 DNA. D genes are given only for firm matches. Not every row has a clone size; where given, it reads once, few, many or a size class.

V: TRBV7-2
D: TRBD1
size: .
J: TRBJ1-3
CDR3: CASSLRTGVSGNTIYF
DNA: TGTGCCAGCAGCTTACGAACAGGGGTCTCTGGAAACACCATATATTTT

V: TRBV9
D: .
size: .
J: TRBJ2-5
CDR3: CASSVWDTFPEETQYF
DNA: TGTGCCAGCAGCGTCTGGGACACCTTCCCCGAAGAGACCCAGTACTTC

V: TRBV6-6
D: TRBD2
size: .
J: TRBJ2-2
CDR3: CASSYSLGGRAGELFF
DNA: TGTGCCAGCAGTTACTCGTTAGGCGGGAGAGCCGGGGAGCTGTTTTTT

V: TRBV19
D: .
size: .
J: TRBJ2-3
CDR3: CASSSLTSWRTDTQYF
DNA: TGTGCCAGTAGTTCCCTGACTAGTTGGCGGACAGATACGCAGTATTTT

V: TRBV19
D: .
size: .
J: TRBJ2-7
CDR3: CASSIRSSGVPAYEQYF
DNA: TGTGCCAGTAGTATCCGAAGTTCAGGGGTCCCCGCCTACGAGCAGTACTTC

V: TRBV27
D: TRBD1
size: .
J: TRBJ2-7
CDR3: CASAQFTPPQGKSYEQYF
DNA: TGTGCCAGCGCGCAGTTTACCCCACCACAGGGGAAGTCCTACGAGCAGTACTTC

V: TRBV6-6
D: .
size: .
J: TRBJ2-2
CDR3: CASSYSTGLAGELFF
DNA: TGTGCCAGCAGTTACTCCACAGGGTTGGCCGGGGAGCTGTTTTTT

V: TRBV30
D: .
size: .
J: TRBJ1-6
CDR3: CAWSSTARFSPLHF
DNA: TGTGCCTGGAGTTCGACAGCCCGGTTTTCACCCCTCCACTTT

V: TRBV5-1
D: .
size: .
J: TRBJ2-3
CDR3: CASSITRDTQYF
DNA: TGCGCCAGCAGTATAACTCGGGATACGCAGTATTTT

V: TRBV7-3
D: .
size: .
J: TRBJ2-3
CDR3: CASSLIGQGLRDTQYF
DNA: TGTGCCAGCAGCTTGATTGGGCAGGGCCTACGCGATACGCAGTATTTT

V: TRBV5-1
D: .
size: .
J: TRBJ2-7
CDR3: CASSFHSTDYEQYF
DNA: TGCGCCAGCAGCTTCCATAGTACAGACTACGAGCAGTACTTC

V: TRBV10-3
D: .
size: .
J: TRBJ2-2
CDR3: CAISELLLGDLNTGELFF
DNA: TGTGCCATCAGTGAGTTATTACTAGGAGACTTGAACACCGGGGAGCTGTTTTTT

V: TRBV7-6
D: TRBD1
size: .
J: TRBJ2-5
CDR3: CASSLAAGGKTQYF
DNA: TGTGCCAGCAGCTTAGCGGCAGGGGGAAAGACCCAGTACTTC

V: TRBV21-1
D: .
size: .
J: TRBJ2-3
CDR3: CASSPRGHKEADTQYF
DNA: TGTGCCAGCAGCCCCCGCGGCCATAAAGAGGCAGATACGCAGTATTTT

V: TRBV19
D: .
size: few
J: TRBJ1-4
CDR3: CASSFSSLATNEKLFF
DNA: TGTGCCAGTAGTTTCTCCTCACTTGCAACTAATGAAAAACTGTTTTTT

V: TRBV7-9
D: .
size: .
J: TRBJ1-6
CDR3: CASSLASGAVGSPLHF
DNA: TGTGCCAGCAGCTTAGCGTCAGGCGCTGTAGGTTCACCCCTCCACTTT

V: TRBV6-4
D: .
size: .
J: TRBJ1-2
CDR3: CASNLTERPNYGYTF
DNA: TGTGCCAGCAACCTGACAGAACGTCCTAACTATGGCTACACCTTC

V: TRBV7-9
D: TRBD2
size: .
J: TRBJ2-1
CDR3: CASSASGRGHNEQFF
DNA: TGTGCCAGCAGCGCTAGCGGGAGGGGGCACAATGAGCAGTTCTTC

V: TRBV29-1
D: TRBD2
size: .
J: TRBJ2-3
CDR3: CSVENPSERGQYF
DNA: TGCAGCGTTGAAAACCCCTCGGAGCGGGGGCAGTATTTT

V: TRBV5-1
D: .
size: .
J: TRBJ2-5
CDR3: CASSLWGEETQYF
DNA: TGCGCCAGCAGCTTGTGGGGGGAAGAGACCCAGTACTTC

V: TRBV6-5
D: TRBD1
size: .
J: TRBJ1-2
CDR3: CASSYSGTGAYGYTF
DNA: TGTGCCAGCAGTTACTCCGGGACAGGGGCCTATGGCTACACCTTC

V: TRBV11-2
D: .
size: .
J: TRBJ2-7
CDR3: CASSLDSFSYEQYF
DNA: TGTGCCAGCAGCTTAGACAGTTTCTCCTACGAGCAGTACTTC

V: TRBV7-2
D: TRBD2
size: few
J: TRBJ2-1
CDR3: CASSPMGGTSGRRVFF
DNA: TGTGCCAGCAGCCCGATGGGTGGGACTAGCGGGAGGCGGGTGTTCTTC

V: TRBV19
D: TRBD2
size: few
J: TRBJ2-3
CDR3: CASSTPGGSTDTQYF
DNA: TGTGCCAGTAGTACCCCGGGAGGAAGCACAGATACGCAGTATTTT

V: TRBV9
D: .
size: .
J: TRBJ2-7
CDR3: CASSPTRTVYEQYF
DNA: TGTGCCAGCAGCCCCACCCGGACAGTCTACGAGCAGTACTTC